Below are 20 T cell receptor beta chains sequenced from a single sample in a study of T cell responses to AZD1222 COVID-19 vaccine. TCRdb's copy holds only in-frame clones and misses some; the assay was immunoSEQ multiplex PCR. The sample consists of more than 85,000 clones, approximately 90% of them appearing once. The sequencing here drew on peripheral blood, taken on day 0 of AZD1222 vaccination. The receptors originated from an adult in good health.

The chain joins TRBV12-3 or TRBV12-4 to TRBJ1-2; possibly TRBD1 for D (5 bases). The CDR3 has 13 residues. Trimming removed 6 bases from V and 2 bases from J, with 10 bases in between. CDR3 loop: CASSEQENYGYTF. For the CDR3, the DNA is TGTGCCAGCAGCGAACAGGAAAACTATGGCTACACCTTC.

This chain uses TRBV21-1 with TRBJ2-7; the DNA was not compared with TRBD1, the D call given in the table. TRBV21-1 is described as a pseudogene. This CDR3 has 14 amino acids. CDR3 sequence reads: CANTREQGSYEQYF. In nucleotides, the CDR3 is TGTGCCAACACTCGCGAACAGGGGTCCTACGAGCAGTACTTC.

The chain joins TRBV7-8 to TRBJ2-6; D call uncertain. Per the germline V gene, CDR1 is SGHVS and CDR2 is FQNEAQ. The CDR3 totals 18 residues. Trimming left V 3 bases short and J 0 bases short, with 15 bases between. The CDR3 here is CASSFDKDTRSGANVLTF. CDR3 bases: TGTGCCAGCAGCTTCGATAAAGACACGCGCTCTGGGGCCAACGTCCTGACTTTC.

The chain couples TRBV6-5 to TRBJ2-5; the D call may be TRBD1 or TRBD2 (5 bases each). CDR1 is MNHEY and CDR2 is SVGAGI in the germline V gene. CDR3 length equals 13 residues. Trimming stripped 4 bases from V and 9 bases from J, with 15 bases between. CDR3 amino acids: CASSSRPGLAQYF. The CDR3, as DNA: TGTGCCAGCAGTTCCCGCCCGGGGCTGGCCCAGTACTTC.

This chain uses TRBV6-2 or TRBV6-3 with TRBJ2-6, with 10 bases matching TRBD1. Germline V gene data show CDR1 as MNHEY and CDR2 as SVGEGT. The trim removed 4 bases at V and 4 bases at J, leaving 10 bases unmatched. The CDR3 runs 18 residues. CDR3 DNA sequence: TGTGCCAGCAGTTCCCTCGGGACAGGGGCCGCCGGGGCCAACGTCCTGACTTTC. Encoded protein: CASSSLGTGAAGANVLTF.

The gene calls are TRBV5-6 and TRBJ2-1; tentatively, D is TRBD1 or TRBD2 (5 bases each). Germline V lookup: CDR1 SGHDT, CDR2 YYEEEE. This CDR3 has 15 amino acids. The V end was cut by 6 bases, the J end by 0 bases, with 13 bases between. Written as DNA, the CDR3 is TGTGCCAGCAAGAGGGACGAGTACTCCTACAATGAGCAGTTCTTC. Its protein is CASKRDEYSYNEQFF.

This clone was observed once. The chain is built from TRBV5-1 and TRBJ1-6, with D perhaps matching TRBD1 (5 bases). Germline CDR1 and CDR2: SGHRS and YFSETQ. This CDR3 spans 15 amino acids. Trimming removed 0 bases at V and 6 bases at J, with 10 bases between. The DNA of the CDR3 is TGCGCCAGCAGCTTGGTCGGTGGGGGTAATTCACCCCTCCACTTT. Translating gives CASSLVGGGNSPLHF.

This clone came up a few times. The gene calls are TRBV4-3 and TRBJ2-7; TRBD1 is a possible D gene (5 bases). The V end was cut by 0 bases, the J end by 4 bases, with 13 bases between. CDR3 length: 15 amino acids. The germline V gene has CDR1 LGHNA and CDR2 YSLEER. The CDR3 protein is CASSQDLRVTYEQYF. In nucleotides, the CDR3 is TGCGCCAGCAGCCAAGATCTCAGGGTTACATACGAGCAGTACTTC.

The chain employs TRBV29-1 and TRBJ1-2; D uncertain. The V end lost 2 bases, the J end lost 2 bases, and 6 bases lay between the germline ends. This CDR3 spans 12 amino acids. Germline CDR1 and CDR2: SQVTM and ANQGSEA. The CDR3 sequence is CSVEWQNYGYTF. The CDR3, as DNA: TGCAGCGTTGAATGGCAGAACTATGGCTACACCTTC.

V and J are TRBV5-1 and TRBJ1-5, with 10 bases matching TRBD1. This CDR3 region has 16 residues. Losses at the gene ends were 4 bases for V and 6 bases for J; bases not matched to a gene: 10. Per germline, CDR1 SGHRS and CDR2 YFSETQ. DNA for the CDR3: TGCGCCAGCAGCCCCGGGCCCGACAGGGGGCTTCAGCCCCAGCATTTT. This sequence encodes CASSPGPDRGLQPQHF. Filled out from reference TRBV5-1 and TRBJ1-5, the complete variable domain reads KAGVTQTPRYLIKTRGQQVTLSCSPISGHRSVSWYQQTPGQGLQFLFEYFSETQRNKGNFPGRFSGRQFSNSRSEMNVSTLELGDSALYLCASSPGPDRGLQPQHFGDGTRLSIL.

V and J are TRBV7-8 and TRBJ1-5; D gene uncertain. The V gene lost 2 bases and the J gene lost 3 bases, with 11 bases spanning the gap. The CDR3 has 15 residues. Germline V lookup: CDR1 SGHVS, CDR2 FQNEAQ. The DNA for the CDR3 is TGTGCCAGCAGCTTACGGGAGGGCAACAATCAGCCCCAGCATTTT. Amino acids: CASSLREGNNQPQHF. Using reference TRBV7-8 and TRBJ1-5 for the parts outside the CDR3, the full variable domain is GAGVSQSPRYKVAKRGQDVALRCDPISGHVSLFWYQQALGQGPEFLTYFQNEAQLDKSGLPSDRFFAERPEGSVSTLKIQRTQQEDSAVYLCASSLREGNNQPQHFGDGTRLSIL.

The chain recombines TRBV2 with TRBJ1-1; D gene uncertain. The V end was cut by 6 bases, the J end by 3 bases, with 5 bases between. Per germline, CDR1 SNHLY and CDR2 FYNNEI. The CDR3 runs to 11 residues. CDR3 bases: TGTGCCAGCAGCGTGGACACTGAAGCTTTCTTT. It yields the protein CASSVDTEAFF.

The chain couples TRBV5-4 to TRBJ1-5; 7 nucleotides agree with TRBD1. The CDR3 has 14 residues. The germline CDR1 and CDR2 sequences are SGHNT and YYREEE (reference sequence). Trimming removed 1 base from V and 3 bases from J; junction bases left unmatched: 1. CDR3: CASSLRGPNQPQHF. CDR3 bases: TGTGCCAGCAGCTTGAGGGGGCCCAATCAGCCCCAGCATTTT.

The CDR3 sequence: CASSPRDSHLSGANVLTF. DNA for the CDR3: TGTGCCAGCAGCCCCCGGGACAGCCACCTCTCTGGGGCCAACGTCCTGACTTTC. The V call is TRBV21-1, the J call TRBJ2-6; the D call of TRBD1 is as the table states it, not checked on the DNA. TRBV21-1 represents a pseudogene. This CDR3 contains 18 residues.

The genes are TRBV7-9 and TRBJ1-1; D is unresolved. The CDR3 is 13 amino acids. Germline CDR1 is SEHNR and CDR2 is FQNEAQ (reference sequence). V was trimmed by 5 bases and J by 2 bases, leaving 9 bases between them. This CDR3 is CASSPGSNTEAFF. The CDR3 DNA is TGTGCCAGCAGCCCCGGGTCTAACACTGAAGCTTTCTTT.

In DNA form, the CDR3 reads TGCGCCAGCACCGAAGGCGAAAAACTGTTTTTT. Its protein product is CASTEGEKLFF. The chain carries TRBV10-2 and TRBJ1-4, with unresolved D. This CDR3 spans 11 amino acids. Per the germline V gene, CDR1 is WSHSY and CDR2 is SAAADI. The ends were cut back, 7 bases at V and 8 bases at J, with 8 bases in the middle.

The V call is TRBV3-1 (or the pseudogene TRBV3-2), the J call TRBJ2-1; TRBD2 might be the D (5 bases). CDR1 LGHDT and CDR2 YNNKEL come from the germline V gene (reference sequence). CDR3 length: 12 residues. With 6 bases removed from V and 15 bases from J, the gap between germline ends came to 18 bases. The CDR3: CASRDGVPRRFF. The CDR3, as DNA: TGTGCCAGCAGGGACGGGGTTCCCCGACGGTTCTTC.

V and J are TRBV7-2 and TRBJ2-1, with 9 bases matching TRBD1. The junction had 16 bases not matched to a gene; V was cut back by 5 bases and J by 2 bases. The CDR3 contains 19 residues. Germline CDR1 is SGHTA and CDR2 is FQGNSA. The CDR3 sequence: CASSRPTIPGTGPYNEQFF. The CDR3 bases are TGTGCCAGCAGCCGGCCCACTATTCCCGGGACAGGGCCCTACAATGAGCAGTTCTTC.

This sequence joins TRBV10-3 and TRBJ1-4, with D possibly matching TRBD1 (6 bases). There are 18 residues in the CDR3. Trimming shortened V by 3 bases and J by 1 base, and 18 bases separated the two germline ends. CDR1 ENHRY and CDR2 SYGVKD come from the germline V gene. The DNA of the CDR3 is TGTGCCATCAGTGATCGGGGGGCTCGAGAAGGAACTAATGAAAAACTGTTTTTT. It translates to CAISDRGAREGTNEKLFF.

The genes are TRBV7-8 and TRBJ1-5, with D perhaps TRBD1 (6 bases). CDR3 length: 16 residues. From germline, CDR1 is SGHVS and CDR2 FQNEAQ. The V and J ends lost 3 bases and 0 bases respectively, with 12 bases between them. CDR3 nucleotides: TGTGCCAGCAGCTTGTCCAGGGGCGATAGCAATCAGCCCCAGCATTTT. This encodes CASSLSRGDSNQPQHF.